Listed below are T cell receptor beta chains from one sample, sequenced in a study of human T cells and chemical hapten exposure. TCRdb used MiXCR to reprocess the RACE reads, holding one entry per CDR3 protein. The data show about 99,000 distinct CDR3 sequences, roughly 12% seen once. Sample: whole blood, taken in connection with sensitization to the hapten diphenylcyclopropenone (DPC). The source is a middle-aged woman with alopecia areata. Some clones in this sample may be carry-over from other donors' samples. Each CDR3 is given with its conserved first and last residue. Expanded clones get a size class; other rows say once, few or many, or leave the size out.

CDR3: CASSQDSTGVPYYGYTF
J: TRBJ1-2
size: NA
V: TRBV4-2

CDR3: CASSFGAGRAYEQYF
J: TRBJ2-7
size: NA
V: TRBV28

CDR3: CASSLVSAGGAYEQYF
J: TRBJ2-7
size: NA
V: TRBV7-2

CDR3: CASSLGGVIGEKLFF
J: TRBJ1-4
size: few
V: TRBV7-2

CDR3: CASSLVRTAAGEQYF
J: TRBJ2-7
size: NA
V: TRBV5-6

CDR3: CASNILGGSGDTQYF
J: TRBJ2-3
size: NA
V: TRBV7-6

CDR3: CASKRETKETQYF
J: TRBJ2-5
size: NA
V: TRBV3-1

CDR3: CASSPDGQTVLNYGYTF
J: TRBJ1-2
size: many
V: TRBV18

CDR3: CASRGTGGTGELFF
J: TRBJ2-2
size: few
V: TRBV27

CDR3: CVSSLNPAGSYEQYF
J: TRBJ2-7
size: NA
V: TRBV5-1

CDR3: CASSYGTGLNIQYF
J: TRBJ2-4
size: many
V: TRBV6-2/TRBV6-3

CDR3: CSVEERGELLFF
J: TRBJ1-4
size: NA
V: TRBV29-1

CDR3: CASKYGDGNTEAFF
J: TRBJ1-1
size: NA
V: TRBV28

CDR3: CASSQNRDSAFGAEAFF
J: TRBJ1-1
size: few
V: TRBV14

CDR3: CSDRDRSTDTQYF
J: TRBJ2-3
size: NA
V: TRBV29-1

CDR3: CSALSGDEQFF
J: TRBJ2-1
size: NA
V: TRBV29-1

CDR3: CASSYYAGNQPQHF
J: TRBJ1-5
size: few
V: TRBV12-3/TRBV12-4

CDR3: CASSLGGLREKLFF
J: TRBJ1-4
size: many
V: TRBV7-8

CDR3: CASIPWQGINQPQHF
J: TRBJ1-5
size: NA
V: TRBV27

CDR3: CASSHGWGGRTDTQYF
J: TRBJ2-3
size: few
V: TRBV11-2

CDR3: CASSLYGTTYQETQYF
J: TRBJ2-5
size: few
V: TRBV7-9

CDR3: CASTGQGAYEQYF
J: TRBJ2-7
size: few
V: TRBV27

CDR3: CANSVVAGGPWEQFF
J: TRBJ2-1
size: once
V: TRBV9

CDR3: CASSVGGGPYEQYF
J: TRBJ2-7
size: NA
V: TRBV9

CDR3: CSARDAGVGYTF
J: TRBJ1-2
size: few
V: TRBV20-1

CDR3: CSARLLAGGGPDTQYF
J: TRBJ2-3
size: NA
V: TRBV20-1

CDR3: CASSQDRSGQGYGYTF
J: TRBJ1-2
size: few
V: TRBV4-3

CDR3: CASSQEGVRSEAFF
J: TRBJ1-1
size: few
V: TRBV4-2

CDR3: CASKGRLAGEETQYF
J: TRBJ2-5
size: once
V: TRBV11-2

CDR3: CASSLSPFRTQYF
J: TRBJ2-3
size: many
V: TRBV28

CDR3: CSVRQGSNTEAFF
J: TRBJ1-1
size: many
V: TRBV29-1

CDR3: CASSYSSAGDNEQFF
J: TRBJ2-1
size: NA
V: TRBV6-2/TRBV6-3

CDR3: CASSRGTETQYF
J: TRBJ2-5
size: NA
V: TRBV5-1

CDR3: CASSLGFNEKLFF
J: TRBJ1-4
size: NA
V: TRBV5-6

CDR3: CASSLLLARGNEQFF
J: TRBJ2-1
size: NA
V: TRBV6-2/TRBV6-3

CDR3: CSVEDRARGIETQYF
J: TRBJ2-5
size: many
V: TRBV29-1

CDR3: CASSPVGGTEAFF
J: TRBJ1-1
size: NA
V: TRBV28

CDR3: CSARVPSRDTQYF
J: TRBJ2-3
size: many
V: TRBV20-1

CDR3: CASSWNAGAGNEQFF
J: TRBJ2-1
size: NA
V: TRBV12-3/TRBV12-4

CDR3: CASRDDRGGETQYF
J: TRBJ2-5
size: many
V: TRBV5-4

CDR3: CASSSLNQPQHF
J: TRBJ1-5
size: many
V: TRBV7-9

CDR3: CASSLYFGTGTDIQYF
J: TRBJ2-4
size: few
V: TRBV12-3/TRBV12-4

CDR3: CASSGGYNEQFF
J: TRBJ2-1
size: NA
V: TRBV6-6

CDR3: CASTSGPYEQYF
J: TRBJ2-7
size: NA
V: TRBV21-1

CDR3: CASSPFQGESNTEAFF
J: TRBJ1-1
size: few
V: TRBV18

CDR3: CASGLAAYNEQFF
J: TRBJ2-1
size: many
V: TRBV2

CDR3: CASRTSATSGANVLTF
J: TRBJ2-6
size: NA
V: TRBV7-8

CDR3: CAWSVRDTQYF
J: TRBJ2-3
size: few
V: TRBV30

CDR3: CAWSIQGEKLFF
J: TRBJ1-4
size: NA
V: TRBV30

CDR3: CASSFGTGGRNEQFF
J: TRBJ2-1
size: NA
V: TRBV27

CDR3: CASSARDYGYTF
J: TRBJ1-2
size: few
V: TRBV28